This TCR beta chain appears in the sequencing data of a study of glioma-infiltrating T cells after dendritic cell vaccination. Clones were read by immunoSEQ multiplex PCR, and TCRdb kept only the in-frame ones, dropping some. The repertoire holds around 60,000 clones, with approximately 89% as singletons. Time point of the sample: after dendritic cell vaccination, including at tumor progression/relapse. The CDR3 has 15 amino acids. V shed 0 bases and J shed 8 bases, with 16 bases lying between them. The germline V gene encodes CDR1 MGHRA and CDR2 YSYEKL. The clonotype originates from a human donor with glioblastoma. Source: blood, taken after dendritic cell vaccination. J is TRBJ1-2 and V is TRBV4-1; D might be TRBD1 (5 bases). CDR3 in amino acids: CASSQEQGRGSGYTF. DNA of the CDR3: TGCGCCAGCAGCCAAGAGCAGGGAAGGGGATCAGGCTACACCTTC.